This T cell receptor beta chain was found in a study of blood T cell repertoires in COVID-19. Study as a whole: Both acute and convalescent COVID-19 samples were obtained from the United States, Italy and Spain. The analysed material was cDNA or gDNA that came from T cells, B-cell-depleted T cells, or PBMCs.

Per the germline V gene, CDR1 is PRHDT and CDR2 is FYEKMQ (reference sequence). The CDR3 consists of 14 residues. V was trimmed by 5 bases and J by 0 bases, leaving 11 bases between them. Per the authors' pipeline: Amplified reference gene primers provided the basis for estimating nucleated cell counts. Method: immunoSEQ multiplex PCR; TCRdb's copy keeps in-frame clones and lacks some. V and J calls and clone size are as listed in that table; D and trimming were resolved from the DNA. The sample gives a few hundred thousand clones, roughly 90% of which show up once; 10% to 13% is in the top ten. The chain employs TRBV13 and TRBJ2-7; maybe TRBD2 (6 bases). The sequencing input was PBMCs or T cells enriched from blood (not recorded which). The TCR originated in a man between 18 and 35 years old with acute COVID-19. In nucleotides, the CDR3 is TGTGCCAGCAGCAGAGGAGGGTCCTCCTACGAGCAGTACTTC. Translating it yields CASSRGGSSYEQYF. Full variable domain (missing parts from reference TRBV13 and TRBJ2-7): AAGVIQSPRHLIKEKRETATLKCYPIPRHDTVYWYQQGPGQDPQFLISFYEKMQSDKGSIPDRFSAQQFSDYHSELNMSSLELGDSALYFCASSRGGSSYEQYFGPGTRLTVT.